Below, 21 T cell receptor beta chains from the same sample are listed, as sequenced in a study of Ad26.COV2.S vaccination and SARS-CoV-2 variants. The repertoire was sequenced with immunoSEQ multiplex PCR; TCRdb's copy has only in-frame clones and lacks some. The sample gives about 480,000 clones, 70% to 90% of which show up once; 9.5% to 15% is in the top ten. The treatment is: some 20 received Ad26.COV2.S at low or high dose, single or two shots; 5 received placebo; per-sample allocation not given. Sampling happened 63 days after the first vaccine or placebo injection. Specimen: peripheral blood, collected in a trial of Ad26.COV2.S vaccine versus placebo. The source of these receptors is a person aged 18-65 years who received the Ad26.COV2.S COVID-19 vaccine or a placebo.

The rearrangement joins TRBV5-1 to TRBJ2-1; D is uncertain. V was shortened by 3 bases and J by 10 bases, with 17 bases between the two germline ends. The germline gives CDR1 SGHRS, CDR2 YFSETQ. The length of the CDR3 is 14 residues. CDR3 sequence reads: CASSSSPSNFEQFF. The DNA of the CDR3 is TGCGCCAGCAGCTCGAGCCCGTCCAATTTCGAGCAGTTCTTC.

The CDR3 loop reads CASSTGQGLLLGYTF. The DNA of the CDR3 is TGTGCCAGCAGCACGGGACAGGGCCTCTTATTAGGCTACACCTTC. J is TRBJ1-2 and V is TRBV7-2, with TRBD1 identical over 9 bases. This CDR3 has 15 amino acids. The V gene's germline CDR1 is SGHTA and CDR2 FQGNSA. Losses at the gene ends were 5 bases for V and 8 bases for J; bases not matched to a gene: 12.

With regard to this clone: One junction end does not reproduce the germline sequence, and a read error may be involved. The chain carries TRBV2 and TRBJ1-6; 7 nucleotides agree with TRBD1. Germline-derived CDR1 and CDR2 are SNHLY and FYNNEI. There are 14 residues in the CDR3. The CDR3 nucleotides are TGTGCCAGCAGCGAAGGGCGACAGGGACCACCCCTCCACTTT. It translates to CASSEGRQGPPLHF.

The V call is TRBV19, the J call TRBJ2-7; D is tentatively TRBD1 or TRBD2 (5 bases each). V was clipped by 5 bases and J by 3 bases, with 20 bases between them. The CDR3 covers 16 residues. Germline V lookup: CDR1 LNHDA, CDR2 SQIVND (reference sequence). The CDR3 is CASSSSGRTVGYEQYF. DNA of the CDR3: TGTGCCAGTAGTTCTTCGGGACGGACCGTCGGCTACGAGCAGTACTTC.

The chain recombines TRBV14 with TRBJ1-4; TRBD1 matches 8 bases. The germline V gene has CDR1 SGHDN and CDR2 FVKESK. V was pared by 4 bases and J by 2 bases, with 0 bases of the junction left unmatched. CDR3 length: 14 amino acids. The DNA for the CDR3 is TGTGCCAGCAGCCGACAGGGGACTAATGAAAAACTGTTTTTT. It encodes CASSRQGTNEKLFF.

The V call is TRBV3-1 (or the pseudogene TRBV3-2), the J call TRBJ1-2, with D maybe TRBD1 (6 bases). The CDR3 is 14 residues long. Germline CDR1 is LGHDT and CDR2 is YNNKEL (reference sequence). Trimming took off 5 bases at V and 5 bases at J, with 15 bases between the two ends. CDR3 sequence (DNA): TGTGCCAGCAGCTCCGCCAGGGGTCTTTATGGCTACACCTTC. Its translation: CASSSARGLYGYTF.

This chain connects TRBV6-2 or TRBV6-3 to TRBJ2-5, with unresolved D. Between the trimmed V and J ends, which lost 2 bases and 5 bases, there was a span of 18 bases. The CDR3 runs to 16 residues. CDR1 and CDR2 from the germline V gene are MNHEY and SVGEGT. The CDR3: CASSYPARKSGETQYF. The CDR3 DNA follows: TGTGCCAGCAGTTACCCCGCGCGCAAGAGTGGGGAGACCCAGTACTTC.

A single count supports this clone. The V gene is TRBV3-1 (or the pseudogene TRBV3-2), the J gene TRBJ1-2; D not certain. Germline V gene lookup returns CDR1 LGHDT and CDR2 YNNKEL (reference sequence). V was pared by 2 bases and J by 4 bases, with 11 bases between. This CDR3 comprises 14 residues. The CDR3 is CASSQSTRSYGYTF. DNA of the CDR3: TGTGCCAGCAGCCAATCAACCCGGTCCTATGGCTACACCTTC.

The chain has TRBV4-1 and TRBJ2-2; D unresolved. Per the germline V gene, CDR1 is MGHRA and CDR2 is YSYEKL. This CDR3 region has 13 residues. Trimming took off 4 bases at V and 5 bases at J, with 8 bases between the two ends. For the CDR3, the DNA is TGCGCCAGCAGCCCCCGAGCGACCGGGGAGCTGTTTTTT. Translated, it gives CASSPRATGELFF.

V and J are TRBV4-1 and TRBJ1-5, with D perhaps TRBD1 (5 bases). With 0 bases removed from V and 7 bases from J, the gap between germline ends came to 16 bases. Germline CDR1 reads MGHRA; CDR2 reads YSYEKL. The CDR3 sequence is 16 residues long. The chain's CDR3 is CASSQEGRRDGQPQHF. CDR3 DNA sequence: TGCGCCAGCAGCCAAGAGGGACGGCGGGATGGGCAGCCCCAGCATTTT.

To note about this clone: This may be a read error, as it is one base from a much larger clone. J is TRBJ1-1 and V is TRBV9; TRBD1 aligns across 7 bases. The V and J ends lost 3 bases and 0 bases, in that order; junction bases with no gene match: 2. CDR3 length: 14 residues. The germline gives CDR1 SGDLS, CDR2 YYNGEE. CDR3 loop: CASSEQGMNTEAFF. CDR3 DNA sequence: TGTGCCAGCAGCGAACAGGGGATGAACACTGAAGCTTTCTTT.

The V and J genes are TRBV6-5 and TRBJ2-7; 8 bases fit TRBD1. V was pared by 9 bases and J by 4 bases, with 5 bases of the junction left unmatched. The CDR3 extends over 12 amino acids. Per the germline V gene, CDR1 is MNHEY and CDR2 is SVGAGI. The CDR3 is CASTGQVYEQYF. The CDR3 DNA sequence: TGTGCCAGTACGGGACAGGTTTACGAGCAGTACTTC.

In DNA, the CDR3 is TGTGCCAGCAGCCTATGGGACCCACAAGAGACCCAGTACTTC. Its translation is CASSLWDPQETQYF. The chain employs TRBV7-8 and TRBJ2-5, with D tentatively TRBD1 or TRBD2 (5 bases each). Germline loops: CDR1 SGHVS, CDR2 FQNEAQ. The CDR3 has 14 residues. The V end lost 5 bases, the J end lost 2 bases, and 12 bases lay between the germline ends.

The chain carries TRBV11-2 and TRBJ2-2; D is undetermined. Per the germline V gene, CDR1 is SGHAT and CDR2 is FQNNGV. The CDR3 consists of 14 residues. Deletions cut 1 base from V and 3 bases from J, with 6 bases between. The CDR3 is CASSLARYTGELFF. The CDR3 coding sequence is TGTGCCAGCAGCTTAGCCAGATACACCGGGGAGCTGTTTTTT.

The gene calls are TRBV4-3 and TRBJ2-7; perhaps TRBD2 as D (6 bases). V gave up 4 bases and J gave up 6 bases, with 22 bases separating them. The CDR3 runs 16 residues. CDR1 is LGHNA and CDR2 is YSLEER in the germline V gene. The CDR3 spells CASSPRPAGTVSEQYF. DNA of the CDR3: TGCGCCAGCAGCCCCCGTCCGGCGGGAACGGTAAGCGAGCAGTACTTC.

The rearrangement joins TRBV15 to TRBJ2-3, with D tentatively TRBD1 (5 bases). Trimming took 3 bases from V and 5 from J, leaving 15 bases between them. Germline V gene lookup returns CDR1 LNHNV and CDR2 YYDKDF (reference sequence). The CDR3 length is 15 residues. The CDR3 bases are TGTGCCACCAGCAGTATGGATAGGGGTGGAGATACGCAGTATTTT. Amino acid sequence: CATSSMDRGGDTQYF.

A few counts support this clone. This sequence joins TRBV28 and TRBJ1-2; D is uncertain. V was clipped by 3 bases and J by 5 bases, with 7 bases between them. Germline V gene sequence: CDR1 MDHEN, CDR2 SYDVKM. The CDR3 sequence is 12 residues long. CDR3 nucleotides: TGTGCCAGCAGTTTTGCCTTTTATGGCTACACCTTC. Its translation is CASSFAFYGYTF.

This sequence joins TRBV5-4 and TRBJ2-4, with TRBD1 identical over 10 bases. V was pared by 4 bases and J by 5 bases, with 3 bases of the junction left unmatched. CDR3 length: 14 amino acids. Germline CDR1 and CDR2: SGHNT and YYREEE (reference sequence). CDR3 in amino acids: CASSLGTGENIQYF. CDR3 bases: TGTGCCAGCAGCCTGGGGACAGGGGAAAACATTCAGTACTTC.

The CDR3 spells CATNQGHLNTGELFF. The CDR3 region has the DNA TGCGCCACCAATCAGGGCCACCTAAACACCGGGGAGCTGTTTTTT. The gene calls are TRBV5-1 and TRBJ2-2; D is perhaps TRBD1 (5 bases). V was trimmed by 9 bases and J by 2 bases, leaving 17 bases between them. CDR3 length: 15 residues. Per germline, CDR1 SGHRS and CDR2 YFSETQ.

V gene TRBV7-9 combines with J gene TRBJ1-1; no definite D call. V dropped 6 bases and J dropped 11 bases, with 13 bases sitting between them. This CDR3 is built from 11 residues. Looked up from germline, CDR1 is SEHNR and CDR2 is FQNEAQ (reference sequence). The CDR3 sequence is CASRSTSRAFF. As DNA, the CDR3 is TGTGCCAGCAGGTCGACCTCCCGGGCTTTCTTT.

This clone has only one observation. The chain couples TRBV4-2 to TRBJ2-7; tentatively, D is TRBD2 (6 bases). The CDR3 runs to 15 residues. Germline values: CDR1 LGHNA, CDR2 YNFKEQ. The germline V and J ends were trimmed by 3 bases and 7 bases, with 19 bases remaining between them. The CDR3 nucleotides read TGTGCCAGCAGCCAGGTGGGAGGAGGCGTAGGGGAGCAGTACTTC. Encoded protein: CASSQVGGGVGEQYF.